This T cell receptor beta chain was sequenced during a study of T cell responses to AZD1222 COVID-19 vaccine. General study findings and limits: Two AZD1222 doses significantly raised spike-specific TCR breadth and depth over controls. Dominant CD4 TCR responses targeted spike regions 160-218 and 743-854. Repertoires were obtained solely post-peak T cell response.

For this clone: Its antigen is unidentified.

Sequenced by immunoSEQ multiplex PCR; TCRdb stores in-frame clones only, minus some. The repertoire holds around 120,000 clones, with around 89% as singletons. The source is an adult in good health. Here the sequenced sample was peripheral blood, taken on day 0 of MenACWY control vaccination.

The CDR3 bases are TGCGCCAGCAGCCAAGGGGCGGGGGCAAACACAGATACGCAGTATTTT. Residues: CASSQGAGANTDTQYF. The rearrangement links TRBV4-1 to TRBJ2-3; tentative D call: TRBD2 (7 bases). CDR1 MGHRA and CDR2 YSYEKL come from the germline V gene. The V and J ends lost 1 base and 2 bases respectively, with 13 bases between them. The CDR3 has 16 amino acids.